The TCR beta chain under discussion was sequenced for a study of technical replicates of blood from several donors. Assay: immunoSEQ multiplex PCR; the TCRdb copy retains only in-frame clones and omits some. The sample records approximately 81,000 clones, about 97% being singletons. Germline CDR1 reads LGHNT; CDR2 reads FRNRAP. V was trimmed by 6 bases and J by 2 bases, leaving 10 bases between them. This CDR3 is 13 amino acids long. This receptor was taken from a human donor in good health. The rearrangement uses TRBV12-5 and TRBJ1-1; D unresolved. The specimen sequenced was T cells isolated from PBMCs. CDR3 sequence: CASGLRRNTEAFF. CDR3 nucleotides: TGTGCTAGTGGACTAAGACGAAACACTGAAGCTTTCTTT.